What follows are 16 T cell receptor beta chains derived from one specimen sequenced in a study of shared clonotypes between healthy human individuals. Repertoires were generated with immunoSEQ multiplex PCR, while TCRdb's copy carries only in-frame clones and drops some. The sample comprises around 1.4 million clones, about 98.5% of which are singletons, and around 0.38% rests with the top ten. The sample comprised naive CD4+ T cells sorted from blood. Subset specified: CD45RA+ positively selected. These receptors were obtained from a man younger than 45 in good health.

This clone was detected once. The chain joins TRBV7-2 to TRBJ2-3; 8 bases align to TRBD2. This CDR3 contains 16 residues. Germline loops: CDR1 SGHTA, CDR2 FQGNSA. V lost 7 bases, J lost 2 bases, and 11 bases stayed unmatched. CDR3 amino acids: CASNPWTSRYTDTQYF. The CDR3 DNA follows: TGTGCCAGCAACCCCTGGACTAGCAGATACACAGATACGCAGTATTTT.

The chain uses TRBV7-9 and TRBJ1-5; the D is unclear. Germline V gives CDR1 SEHNR, CDR2 FQNEAQ (reference sequence). With 5 bases removed from V and 0 bases from J, the gap between germline ends came to 5 bases. This CDR3 contains 13 residues. The CDR3 loop is CASSNYSNQPQHF. The CDR3 DNA sequence: TGTGCCAGCAGCAACTATAGCAATCAGCCCCAGCATTTT. Full variable domain (rest looked up from reference TRBV7-9 and TRBJ1-5): DTGVSQNPRHKITKRGQNVTFRCDPISEHNRLYWYRQTLGQGPEFLTYFQNEAQLEKSRLLSDRFSAERPKGSFSTLEIQRTEQGDSAMYLCASSNYSNQPQHFGDGTRLSIL.

This chain links TRBV18 with TRBJ1-3, with D hard to call. Trimming pared 2 bases from V and 7 bases from J, leaving 9 bases between. The CDR3 totals 13 residues. The germline CDR1 and CDR2 sequences are KGHSH and LQKENI. The CDR3: CASSPKDGNTIYF. In nucleotides, the CDR3 is TGTGCCAGCTCACCAAAAGACGGCAACACCATATATTTT.

The chain employs TRBV4-1 and TRBJ1-4; D is ambiguous. This CDR3 contains 14 residues. V shed 0 bases and J shed 8 bases, with 10 bases lying between them. Germline lookup yields CDR1 MGHRA and CDR2 YSYEKL. The DNA of the CDR3 is TGCGCCAGCAGCCAAGACGCGGGGTTGGAAAAACTGTTTTTT. Translating it yields CASSQDAGLEKLFF.

This rearrangement joins TRBV5-1 to TRBJ1-5; D call uncertain. The V end lost 4 bases, the J end lost 0 bases, and 11 bases lay between the germline ends. Germline lookup yields CDR1 SGHRS and CDR2 YFSETQ. The CDR3 runs to 15 residues. The CDR3, as DNA: TGCGCCAGCAGCGACCACCGGACTAGCAATCAGCCCCAGCATTTT. This codes for CASSDHRTSNQPQHF.

A word on this clone: The sample holds other DNA sequences that translate to the same CDR3. The chain links TRBV14 to TRBJ2-1; D is uncertain. CDR1 and CDR2 from the germline V gene are SGHDN and FVKESK. The CDR3 runs 13 residues. Trimming took 1 base from V and 4 from J, leaving 5 bases between them. CDR3 nucleotide sequence: TGTGCCAGCAGCCAAGGATCATACAATGAGCAGTTCTTC. Its translation: CASSQGSYNEQFF.

The rearrangement joins TRBV7-9 to TRBJ2-1; no reliable D call. CDR3 size: 14 residues. V dropped 2 bases and J dropped 6 bases, with 11 bases sitting between them. Germline values: CDR1 SEHNR, CDR2 FQNEAQ (reference sequence). The CDR3 DNA is TGTGCCAGCAGCTTATTTGGAACCTCCAATGAGCAGTTCTTC. Amino acid sequence: CASSLFGTSNEQFF.

This chain joins TRBV6-1 and TRBJ2-3, with D tentatively TRBD2 (6 bases). V was shortened by 7 bases and J by 6 bases, with 17 bases between the two germline ends. There are 14 residues in the CDR3. The V gene's germline CDR1 is MNHNS and CDR2 SASEGT. The CDR3 bases are TGTGCCAGCAATCATCGGGAGACCTTCGATACGCAGTATTTT. This translates into CASNHRETFDTQYF.

As DNA, the CDR3 is TGTGCCAGTACCGCGACAGGGATTGCTGGCTACACCTTC. Its protein is CASTATGIAGYTF. This chain joins TRBV19 and TRBJ1-2; 7 nucleotides agree with TRBD1. The trim removed 7 bases at V and 7 bases at J, leaving 9 bases unmatched. The CDR3 runs to 13 residues. Germline V gives CDR1 LNHDA, CDR2 SQIVND (reference sequence).

V is TRBV10-3 and J is TRBJ2-3; the D is unclear. Trimming shortened V by 3 bases and J by 4 bases, and 14 bases separated the two germline ends. The CDR3 sequence is 15 residues long. Germline V lookup: CDR1 ENHRY, CDR2 SYGVKD. CDR3 nucleotide sequence: TGTGCCATCAGTGAACGAGCTCCGGATGCAGATACGCAGTATTTT. It yields the protein CAISERAPDADTQYF.

CDR3 in DNA: TGTGCCAGCAGCCAAGACAGGGGCGAAGCTTTCTTT. It encodes CASSQDRGEAFF. The chain recombines TRBV14 with TRBJ1-1; perhaps TRBD1 as D (6 bases). CDR3 length equals 12 residues. The V and J ends lost 0 bases and 8 bases respectively, with 7 bases between them. Germline CDR1 SGHDN, CDR2 FVKESK.

The CDR3 DNA is TGTGCCAGCAGTCGGACAGGGGCCTCCGAGCAGTACTTC. It yields the protein CASSRTGASEQYF. V gene TRBV6-1 combines with J gene TRBJ2-7; 9 nucleotides line up with TRBD1. Per germline, CDR1 MNHNS and CDR2 SASEGT. V shed 5 bases, J shed 6 bases, and the junction held 5 bases outside the gene matches. This CDR3 contains 13 residues.

The rearrangement joins TRBV28 to TRBJ1-5, with a tentative D call TRBD1 (5 bases). This CDR3 has 15 residues. Deletions cut 3 bases from V and 5 bases from J, with 14 bases between. CDR1 is MDHEN and CDR2 is SYDVKM in the germline V gene. DNA for the CDR3: TGTGCCAGCAGTTTTAAGCAGGGTGACGATCAGCCCCAGCATTTT. Protein product: CASSFKQGDDQPQHF. The variable domain in full, with the rest retrieved from reference TRBV28 and TRBJ1-5, is DVKVTQSSRYLVKRTGEKVFLECVQDMDHENMFWYRQDPGLGLRLIYFSYDVKMKEKGDIPEGYSVSREKKERFSLILESASTNQTSMYLCASSFKQGDDQPQHFGDGTRLSIL.

The chain couples TRBV14 to TRBJ2-7, with TRBD2 identical over 9 bases. This CDR3 has 16 amino acids. The ends lost 1 base at V and 4 bases at J; junction bases unmatched: 8. The germline CDR1 and CDR2 sequences are SGHDN and FVKESK. CDR3: CASSQGFTSGLYEQYF. CDR3 coding DNA: TGTGCCAGCAGCCAAGGTTTCACTAGCGGGTTATACGAGCAGTACTTC.

This chain joins TRBV7-2 and TRBJ2-5; D is uncertain. CDR3 length: 16 amino acids. Trimming left V 4 bases short and J 2 bases short, with 17 bases between. The germline V gene has CDR1 SGHTA and CDR2 FQGNSA. CDR3 DNA: TGTGCCAGCAGCTCGTACCCCGTTTTTCCGCAAGAGACCCAGTACTTC. Translated: CASSSYPVFPQETQYF.

The rearrangement links TRBV5-4 to TRBJ1-1; TRBD1 is a possible D gene (6 bases). The CDR3 is made up of 13 amino acids. Germline V lookup: CDR1 SGHNT, CDR2 YYREEE (reference sequence). V lost 4 bases to trimming and J lost 6 bases, with 13 bases between them. The DNA for the CDR3 is TGTGCCAGCAGCCTGAGTAAGGGGGCTGAAGCTTTCTTT. Protein product: CASSLSKGAEAFF.